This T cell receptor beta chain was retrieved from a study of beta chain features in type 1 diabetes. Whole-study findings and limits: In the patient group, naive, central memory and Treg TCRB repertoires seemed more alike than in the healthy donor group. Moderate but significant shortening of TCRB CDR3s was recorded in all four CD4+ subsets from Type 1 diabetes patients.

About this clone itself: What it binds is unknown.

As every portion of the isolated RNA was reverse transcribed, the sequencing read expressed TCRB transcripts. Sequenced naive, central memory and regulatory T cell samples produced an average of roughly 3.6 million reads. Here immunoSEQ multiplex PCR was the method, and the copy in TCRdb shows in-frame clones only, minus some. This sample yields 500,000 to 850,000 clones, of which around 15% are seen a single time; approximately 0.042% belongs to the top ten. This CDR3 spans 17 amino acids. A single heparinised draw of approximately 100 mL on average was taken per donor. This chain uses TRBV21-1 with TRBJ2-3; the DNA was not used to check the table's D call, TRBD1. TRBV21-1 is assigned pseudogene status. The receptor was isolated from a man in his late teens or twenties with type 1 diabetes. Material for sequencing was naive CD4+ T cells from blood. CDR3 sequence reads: CASRIRAAFNPTDTQYF. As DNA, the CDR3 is TGTGCCAGCCGCATCAGGGCTGCATTTAATCCCACAGATACGCAGTATTTT.